This T cell receptor beta chain came from a study of CD8+ T cells in alopecia areata. Reverse transcribed after extraction, RNA yielded cDNA as the sequencing template. The repertoire was sequenced with immunoSEQ multiplex PCR; TCRdb's copy has only in-frame clones and lacks some. The sample lists roughly 60,000 clones, about 40% occurring once. Germline V gene lookup returns CDR1 SGHRS and CDR2 YFSETQ. V was shortened by 0 bases and J by 0 bases, with 13 bases between the two germline ends. The CDR3 extends over 17 amino acids. General study results and limits: Lesional scalp exceeded normal scalp in clonality, especially in alopecia totalis/universalis. Scalp samples also contribute reads from the resident alphabeta T cells found in normal skin.

Comments on this clone: The target antigen is unknown.

Material for sequencing was NKG2D-low CD8+ T cells sorted from blood. This clonotype was sampled from a human donor with alopecia areata. The chain is built from TRBV5-1 and TRBJ2-1; D gene ambiguous. CDR3 protein: CASSLEELLSSYNEQFF. CDR3 DNA: TGCGCCAGCAGCTTGGAGGAGCTCCTGAGCTCCTACAATGAGCAGTTCTTC.